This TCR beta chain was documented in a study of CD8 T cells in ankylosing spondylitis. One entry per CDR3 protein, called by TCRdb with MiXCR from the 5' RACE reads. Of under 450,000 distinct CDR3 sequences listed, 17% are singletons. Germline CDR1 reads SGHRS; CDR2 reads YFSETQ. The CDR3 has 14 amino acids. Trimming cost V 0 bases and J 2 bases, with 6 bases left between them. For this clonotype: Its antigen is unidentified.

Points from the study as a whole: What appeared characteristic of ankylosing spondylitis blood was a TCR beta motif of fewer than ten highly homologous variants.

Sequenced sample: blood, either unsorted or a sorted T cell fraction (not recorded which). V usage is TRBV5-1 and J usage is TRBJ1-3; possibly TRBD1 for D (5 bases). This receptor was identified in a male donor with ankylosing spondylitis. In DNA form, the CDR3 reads TGCGCCAGCAGCTTGGGGGACCCTGGAAACACCATATATTTT. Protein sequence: CASSLGDPGNTIYF.